These 21 T cell receptor beta chains originate from one sample sequenced in a study of blood T cell repertoires in COVID-19. Data came from immunoSEQ multiplex PCR; TCRdb stores just in-frame clones and leaves some out. In the table there are under 300,000 clones, approximately 89% of which are singletons. Material: PBMCs or T cells enriched from blood (not recorded which). The receptors stem from a woman aged 40 to 50 who had been exposed to COVID-19.

The gene calls are TRBV6-4 and TRBJ1-6; weak D call: TRBD1 (6 bases). The CDR3 sequence is 15 residues long. CDR1 is MRHNA, CDR2 SNTAGT, per germline. The V gene lost 0 bases and the J gene lost 5 bases, with 8 bases spanning the gap. In DNA, the CDR3 is TGTGCCAGCAGTGACTCGCAGGGGAATAATTCACCCCTCCACTTT. It encodes CASSDSQGNNSPLHF.

The chain is built from TRBV4-1 and TRBJ1-2; D gene uncertain. The CDR3 contains 14 residues. Germline CDR1 reads MGHRA; CDR2 reads YSYEKL. V was pared by 0 bases and J by 2 bases, with 7 bases between. This CDR3 reads CASSQDQINYGYTF. DNA of the CDR3: TGCGCCAGCAGCCAAGATCAGATCAACTATGGCTACACCTTC.

The rearrangement links TRBV9 to TRBJ2-2; D is ambiguous. This CDR3 region has 14 residues. The germline V gene has CDR1 SGDLS and CDR2 YYNGEE. V was trimmed by 0 bases and J by 1 base, leaving 4 bases between them. CDR3 amino acids: CASSVAWNTGELFF. DNA of the CDR3: TGTGCCAGCAGCGTAGCCTGGAACACCGGGGAGCTGTTTTTT.

The chain carries TRBV4-3 and TRBJ1-5; D may be TRBD1 (6 bases). From germline, CDR1 is LGHNA and CDR2 YSLEER. The CDR3 totals 13 residues. The V gene lost 2 bases and the J gene lost 10 bases, with 12 bases spanning the gap. The CDR3 loop reads CASSQQQGGPQHF. CDR3 nucleotide sequence: TGCGCCAGCAGCCAACAACAGGGTGGCCCCCAGCATTTT.

This clone was seen a handful of times. The rearrangement uses TRBV6-5 and TRBJ1-2; no clear D gene. V was shortened by 6 bases and J by 8 bases, with 16 bases between the two germline ends. Germline loops: CDR1 MNHEY, CDR2 SVGAGI. The CDR3 is made up of 13 amino acids. CDR3 amino acids: CASSPRGSGGYTF. Here the CDR3 DNA reads TGTGCCAGCAGCCCAAGAGGGTCGGGAGGCTACACCTTC.

This chain links TRBV19 with TRBJ2-5; 9 bases match TRBD2. Trimming cost V 5 bases and J 1 base; bases outside gene matches: 8. The germline gives CDR1 LNHDA, CDR2 SQIVND (reference sequence). The CDR3 totals 16 residues. CDR3 protein: CASSSGGRGFQETQYF. The CDR3, as DNA: TGTGCCAGTAGTTCCGGCGGGAGGGGGTTCCAAGAGACCCAGTACTTC.

The chain recombines TRBV5-1 with TRBJ1-3; D might be TRBD1 (5 bases). Germline assignment: CDR1 SGHRS and CDR2 YFSETQ. V was clipped by 2 bases and J by 0 bases, with 6 bases between them. The CDR3 loop spans 14 amino acids. CDR3 bases: TGCGCCAGCAGCTTAGGGGACTCTGGAAACACCATATATTTT. It specifies CASSLGDSGNTIYF.

The rearrangement joins TRBV3-1 (or the pseudogene TRBV3-2) to TRBJ2-2; D might be TRBD1 (6 bases). CDR1 LGHDT and CDR2 YNNKEL come from the germline V gene (reference sequence). The CDR3 has 14 amino acids. V was trimmed by 1 base and J by 6 bases, leaving 9 bases between them. The CDR3 nucleotides are TGTGCCAGCAGCCAAGTCTCAGGGGCCGGGGAGCTGTTTTTT. It codes for CASSQVSGAGELFF.

A few counts support this clone. The chain joins TRBV25-1 to TRBJ1-6; 8 nucleotides line up with TRBD1. V lost 8 bases and J lost 7; bases outside the gene matches: 7. Germline values: CDR1 MGHDK, CDR2 SYGVNS. This CDR3 has 14 residues. CDR3 nucleotide sequence: TGTGCCAGCGCGGGACAGGTGGGGAATTCACCCCTCCACTTT. Residues: CASAGQVGNSPLHF.

This clone was observed once. The same CDR3 is also encoded by other DNA sequences in this sample. The rearrangement links TRBV9 to TRBJ2-1, with unresolved D. V lost 0 bases and J 4 bases, leaving 5 bases between the germline ends. In germline, CDR1 is SGDLS, CDR2 YYNGEE. The CDR3 covers 13 residues. CDR3 in DNA: TGTGCCAGCAGCGTAGGCAGTTACAATGAGCAGTTCTTC. Its protein product is CASSVGSYNEQFF.

This clone was seen a single time. V usage is TRBV4-2 and J usage is TRBJ2-2, with D tentatively TRBD1 (6 bases). V was trimmed by 3 bases and J by 1 base, leaving 9 bases between them. The CDR3 length is 15 residues. Germline V gives CDR1 LGHNA, CDR2 YNFKEQ. The CDR3 bases are TGTGCCAGCAGCCAGGACAGATGGAACACCGGGGAGCTGTTTTTT. It translates to CASSQDRWNTGELFF.

The genes are TRBV10-3 and TRBJ1-1; the D is unclear. Germline V lookup: CDR1 ENHRY, CDR2 SYGVKD. This CDR3 has 14 amino acids. Trimming took off 7 bases at V and 3 bases at J, with 15 bases between the two ends. Here the CDR3 reads CAINVRRGDTEAFF. In DNA form, the CDR3 reads TGTGCCATCAACGTCCGGCGCGGGGACACTGAAGCTTTCTTT.

This chain connects TRBV5-4 to TRBJ2-7; the D gene is possibly TRBD1 (6 bases). V was pared by 3 bases and J by 5 bases, with 9 bases between. Germline-derived CDR1 and CDR2 are SGHNT and YYREEE (reference sequence). This CDR3 comprises 12 residues. The CDR3 spells CASSSGTHEQYF. As DNA, the CDR3 is TGTGCCAGCAGCTCCGGGACACACGAGCAGTACTTC.

This clone has at least ten counts. This chain links TRBV9 with TRBJ1-5; 7 bases match TRBD1. The germline V gene has CDR1 SGDLS and CDR2 YYNGEE. V was clipped by 4 bases and J by 4 bases; unmatched bases: 11. The CDR3 is 16 residues long. CDR3 in DNA: TGTGCCAGCAGCATACGGGACAGCTTATCAAATCAGCCCCAGCATTTT. This translates into CASSIRDSLSNQPQHF.

The CDR3 DNA is TGTGCCAGCAGCTTAGCCCCATCAGCCTACGAGCAGTACTTC. Its protein product is CASSLAPSAYEQYF. This sequence joins TRBV7-2 and TRBJ2-7, with no clear D. Germline values: CDR1 SGHTA, CDR2 FQGNSA. This CDR3 region has 14 residues. Trimming cost V 0 bases and J 2 bases, with 8 bases left between them.

V gene TRBV7-3 combines with J gene TRBJ2-1, with D perhaps matching TRBD2 (6 bases). The V end lost 2 bases, the J end lost 6 bases, and 14 bases lay between the germline ends. This CDR3 region has 15 residues. The V gene's germline CDR1 is SGHTA and CDR2 FQGTGA. The CDR3 DNA follows: TGTGCCAGCAGCTTAGACGGAACTAGCTCCAATGAGCAGTTCTTC. Its protein product is CASSLDGTSSNEQFF. The variable domain in full, with the rest retrieved from reference TRBV7-3 and TRBJ2-1, is GAGVSQTPSNKVTEKGKYVELRCDPISGHTALYWYRQSLGQGPEFLIYFQGTGAADDSGLPNDRFFAVRPEGSVSTLKIQRTERGDSAVYLCASSLDGTSSNEQFFGPGTRLTVL.

The chain uses TRBV28 and TRBJ1-2; D uncertain. V lost 3 bases and J lost 2, with 13 bases in between. Germline V lookup: CDR1 MDHEN, CDR2 SYDVKM. The length of the CDR3 is 15 residues. The CDR3 reads CASSFPVGRNYGYTF. As DNA, the CDR3 is TGTGCCAGCAGTTTCCCCGTTGGGAGAAACTATGGCTACACCTTC.

The chain uses TRBV5-8 and TRBJ1-3, with D unclear. The CDR3 sequence is 12 residues long. Germline V lookup: CDR1 SGHTS, CDR2 YDEGEE. Deletions cut 4 bases from V and 4 bases from J, with 6 bases between. In nucleotides, the CDR3 is TGTGCCAGCAGCCCATCAGGAAACACCATATATTTT. Encoded protein: CASSPSGNTIYF.

The rearrangement links TRBV7-6 to TRBJ2-2, with TRBD1 identical over 7 bases. Trimming cost V 5 bases and J 0 bases; bases outside gene matches: 6. The CDR3 is made up of 16 amino acids. Germline V lookup: CDR1 SGHVS, CDR2 FNYEAQ. Here the CDR3 reads CASSILTGPNTGELFF. The DNA for the CDR3 is TGTGCCAGCAGCATACTGACAGGGCCGAACACCGGGGAGCTGTTTTTT.

Here the CDR3 DNA reads TGTGCCAGCAGTTCGCCGGGACAGGGGGTATTCCATGAAGCTTTCTTT. This sequence encodes CASSSPGQGVFHEAFF. The chain uses TRBV28 and TRBJ1-1; 11 bases fit TRBD1. Germline V CDR1 and CDR2: MDHEN, SYDVKM. With V trimmed by 4 bases and J by 7 bases, 11 bases remained unmatched. The CDR3 contains 16 residues.

This clone has a single count. CDR3 sequence (DNA): TGCAGCGTTGTCCGGGGGTCCTCGAACACTGAAGCTTTCTTT. Translated: CSVVRGSSNTEAFF. This sequence joins TRBV29-1 and TRBJ1-1; weak D call: TRBD1 (5 bases). From germline, CDR1 is SQVTM and CDR2 ANQGSEA. The CDR3 extends over 14 amino acids. V was clipped by 4 bases and J by 1 base, with 13 bases between them.